The rows below give T cell receptor beta chains drawn from one sample of a study of siplizumab effects on memory and regulatory T cells. Their antigens are not known. Some clones are missing from TCRdb's copy, which holds only in-frame ones; the method was immunoSEQ multiplex PCR. The repertoire includes 15,000 to 20,000 clones, roughly 51% of them detected once, and approximately 4.9% sits in the top ten. The sample consisted of CFSE-low (dividing) CD4+ T cells sorted from an allogeneic mixed lymphocyte reaction. The receptors were gathered from a human donor in good health; the cells came from an allogeneic mixed lymphocyte reaction. Both conserved end residues are part of each CDR3. The order of the fields is clone size, D gene, J gene, V gene, CDR3 DNA, CDR3 protein. The D gene is left open where the match is weak. Rows give clone size only sometimes, using once, few, many, or a class for an expanded clone.

clone size: .
D gene: TRBD1
J gene: TRBJ1-4
V gene: TRBV19
CDR3 DNA: TGTGCCAGTAGTACCCCCCGGGACAGCGCAACTAATGAAAAACTGTTTTTT
CDR3 protein: CASSTPRDSATNEKLFF

clone size: medium-sized
D gene: .
J gene: TRBJ1-5
V gene: TRBV9
CDR3 DNA: TGTGCCAGCAGCAGGTGGGCGGATAGCAATCAGCCCCAGCATTTT
CDR3 protein: CASSRWADSNQPQHF

clone size: once
D gene: .
J gene: TRBJ2-5
V gene: TRBV5-1
CDR3 DNA: TGCGCCAGCAGTGGTTGGGGTCTAGAGACCCAGTACTTC
CDR3 protein: CASSGWGLETQYF

clone size: .
D gene: .
J gene: TRBJ2-1
V gene: TRBV4-3
CDR3 DNA: TGCGCCAGCAGCCAAGATTCTCGACGATCCGGTGAGCAGTTCTTC
CDR3 protein: CASSQDSRRSGEQFF

clone size: .
D gene: .
J gene: TRBJ2-2
V gene: TRBV7-9
CDR3 DNA: TGTGCCAGCAGCTTAGGCCCGGGACGAAACACCGGGGAGCTGTTTTTT
CDR3 protein: CASSLGPGRNTGELFF

clone size: few
D gene: .
J gene: TRBJ1-4
V gene: TRBV19
CDR3 DNA: TGTGCCAGTAGTGGGGGCCTCTTCGATGAAAAACTGTTTTTT
CDR3 protein: CASSGGLFDEKLFF

clone size: few
D gene: .
J gene: TRBJ1-2
V gene: TRBV18
CDR3 DNA: TGTGCCAGCTCACCATCTCTTGACTATGGCTACACCTTC
CDR3 protein: CASSPSLDYGYTF

clone size: .
D gene: TRBD1
J gene: TRBJ1-3
V gene: TRBV7-2
CDR3 DNA: TGTGCCAGCAGCCCGACAGGGGGAGGAAACACCATATATTTT
CDR3 protein: CASSPTGGGNTIYF

clone size: .
D gene: .
J gene: TRBJ2-1
V gene: TRBV15
CDR3 DNA: TGTGCCACCAGCAGAGACAGGCGGATGGTCTCCTACAATGAGCAGTTCTTC
CDR3 protein: CATSRDRRMVSYNEQFF

clone size: .
D gene: .
J gene: TRBJ2-7
V gene: TRBV15
CDR3 DNA: TGTGCCACCAGCAGAGATGTTCAGGGATACGAGCAGTACTTC
CDR3 protein: CATSRDVQGYEQYF

clone size: few
D gene: .
J gene: TRBJ2-1
V gene: TRBV10-2
CDR3 DNA: TGCGCCAGCAGTGATTGGAATCCCCGCTCCTACAATGAGCAGTTCTTC
CDR3 protein: CASSDWNPRSYNEQFF

clone size: .
D gene: .
J gene: TRBJ2-7
V gene: TRBV11-2
CDR3 DNA: TGTGCCAGCAGCTTAGTTTCAGGAAATTACGAGCAGTACTTC
CDR3 protein: CASSLVSGNYEQYF

clone size: .
D gene: TRBD1
J gene: TRBJ1-4
V gene: TRBV6-5
CDR3 DNA: TGTGCCAGCAGTTTTGACAGGGGGGGTGAAAAACTGTTTTTT
CDR3 protein: CASSFDRGGEKLFF

clone size: .
D gene: .
J gene: TRBJ2-7
V gene: TRBV6-1
CDR3 DNA: TGTGCCAGCAGTGAAGCATTACAGGGTTACGAGCAGTACTTC
CDR3 protein: CASSEALQGYEQYF

clone size: .
D gene: TRBD2
J gene: TRBJ2-3
V gene: TRBV7-2
CDR3 DNA: TGTGCCAGCAGCACCCGGACTAGCGGTGCGGATACGCAGTATTTT
CDR3 protein: CASSTRTSGADTQYF

clone size: medium-sized
D gene: TRBD1
J gene: TRBJ1-6
V gene: TRBV14
CDR3 DNA: TGTGCCAGCAGCCGCGACAGGGGAAATTATTCACCCCTCCACTTT
CDR3 protein: CASSRDRGNYSPLHF

clone size: .
D gene: .
J gene: TRBJ2-1
V gene: TRBV7-3
CDR3 DNA: TGTGCCAGCAGCTTAAGCAGGGAGAATGAGCAGTTCTTC
CDR3 protein: CASSLSRENEQFF

clone size: .
D gene: TRBD1
J gene: TRBJ1-3
V gene: TRBV5-1
CDR3 DNA: TGCGCCAGCAGCTCTGGGACAGTCGGGGACACCATATATTTT
CDR3 protein: CASSSGTVGDTIYF

clone size: few
D gene: TRBD1
J gene: TRBJ1-2
V gene: TRBV5-4
CDR3 DNA: TGTGCCAGCAGCTCAGGGGGTCAGACTAACTATGGCTACACCTTC
CDR3 protein: CASSSGGQTNYGYTF

clone size: .
D gene: TRBD2
J gene: TRBJ2-1
V gene: TRBV6-1
CDR3 DNA: TGTGCCAGCAGTGCCGGGACTAGCGGGGGGAATGAGCAGTTCTTC
CDR3 protein: CASSAGTSGGNEQFF